This T cell receptor (beta chain) was identified during a study of graft-versus-host responses after intestinal transplantation (dated by TCRdb to the early 2020s). Looking at the study overall: Multivisceral, liver-intestinal, or isolated intestinal transplants were received by the recipients. Anti-thymocyte globulin induction was given to all recipients, followed by maintenance tacrolimus and steroids for two to four years. After intestinal transplantation, graft-versus-host and host-versus-graft alloreactive T cell clones were followed in the graft, circulation and bone marrow using bulk TCR-beta CDR3 sequencing. Alloreactive clones were identified by sequencing pre-transplant mixed lymphocyte reaction products and comparing them with unstimulated pre-transplant donor and recipient T cells. A cohort of approximately 24 intestinal transplant recipients, including one retransplant, was enrolled, and 3 patients lacking pretransplant specimens were excluded. A peak of at least 4% donor T cells among recipient peripheral blood mononuclear cells was the definition used for donor T cell macrochimerism. Instead of going to the commercial service, samples from a few later patients were sequenced in-house on an Illumina MiSeq and processed with MiXCR. Overall study results and their limits: GvH clones turned up in recipient bone marrow, with some appearing earlier in ileal mucosa or blood, a pattern consistent with an intestinal mucosal origin. In the allografts of patients with donor T cell macrochimerism, GvH to HvG T cell clonal ratios were high. The relatively low number and heterogeneity of intestinal transplant patients limited the conclusions. Peak levels of circulating GvH clones were associated with declines in HvG clones early after transplant.

Library prep was done by the immunoSEQ multiplex PCR assay. For most patients, genomic DNA was isolated using the Qiagen DNeasy Blood and Tissue Kit and was shipped frozen to Adaptive Biotechnologies for TCR sequencing. For most patients, high-throughput TCR-beta CDR3 sequencing of genomic DNA was performed by Adaptive Biotechnologies. The study's processing was this. TCR sequencing data were retrieved from Adaptive's ImmunoSEQ software for 18 patients, whereas a few other patients were processed with MiXCR and VDJtools. CD4 versus CD8 sorting errors were corrected by removing sequences found in both subsets at a frequency ratio below 5:1. CDR3 nucleotide sequences shared between donor and recipient were removed because the origin of such sequences could not be assigned. To be classed as alloreactive, a clone needed at least 2-fold expansion over unstimulated cells and a minimum CFSE-low frequency of 0.002% (template counts) or 0.001% (read counts). Clones were considered mappable if detected in sequenced pre-transplant spleen, lymph node, or MLR CFSE-low populations of the donor or recipient. Cumulative frequency of alloreactive clones was calculated as a percentage of all sequences weighted by copy number. Sourced from immuneACCESS, this table was stored by TCRdb with only in-frame sequences that have V and J called. A share of the clones is absent; for the studies checked, an unresolved V gene accounts for under half, and the remainder has no known explanation. V and J calls and clone size are those listed in that table; D and trimming were worked out from the DNA. The sample table lists 80,000 to 100,000 clones, around 90% of them with a count of one. The biggest ten clones account for approximately 0.18% of the sample.

In the case of this clone: This clone's antigen is unknown. No quality values exist for individual bases; no much larger clone is one base distant.

Taken from cysteine to phenylalanine, the CDR3 has 14 residues. The only DNA kept is the CDR3, 42 bases in frame from the first base. CDR1 and CDR2, per the germline V gene (reference sequence), are LNHDA and SQIVND. Germline trimming: 10 bases from V, 0 bases from J; junction bases outside gene matches: 5. The time point label of this sample denotes: cells obtained before transplantation from donor or recipient. CD3+CD4+ and CD3+CD8+ populations were FACS-sorted from unstimulated pre-transplant donor and recipient cells taken from spleen or lymph nodes. The TCR was taken from a human donor who received an intestinal transplant. The V gene is TRBV19 and the J gene is TRBJ2-2, and TRBD1 aligns with 7 junction nucleotides. This specimen consisted of unstimulated CD4+ T cells sorted from spleen or lymph node cells, obtained before intestinal transplant. The DNA sequence reads TGTGCCACATCAGGGACAGCGAACACCGGGGAGCTGTTTTTT. Its protein is CATSGTANTGELFF.